One and the same sample provided the 25 T cell receptor beta chains below, sequenced in a study of blood T cell repertoires in COVID-19. The protocol was immunoSEQ multiplex PCR, while the TCRdb copy is restricted to in-frame clones and leaves out a portion. This table holds 150,000 to 200,000 clones, 70% to 90% found once. The sequenced sample consisted of peripheral blood. These receptors came from a human donor in a cohort sampled during active COVID-19.

The rearrangement uses TRBV28 and TRBJ2-7; D might be TRBD1 (5 bases). CDR1 is MDHEN and CDR2 is SYDVKM in the germline V gene. There are 16 residues in the CDR3. Trimming removed 6 bases from V and 2 bases from J, with 20 bases in between. The CDR3 here is CASSIPRQGSPYEQYF. The CDR3 DNA sequence: TGTGCCAGCAGCATTCCACGGCAGGGCAGCCCCTACGAGCAGTACTTC.

The chain combines TRBV7-3 with TRBJ2-1; perhaps TRBD1 as D (5 bases). The germline gives CDR1 SGHTA, CDR2 FQGTGA. With 5 bases removed from V and 8 bases from J, the gap between germline ends came to 19 bases. CDR3 length: 15 residues. As DNA, the CDR3 is TGTGCCAGCAGCACTGCCAGCAGGGAAAGCCATGAGCAGTTCTTC. It encodes CASSTASRESHEQFF.

This clone was detected only once. The chain links TRBV4-1 to TRBJ1-1; D perhaps matches TRBD1 (6 bases). Germline V gives CDR1 MGHRA, CDR2 YSYEKL. The CDR3 is 16 residues long. Trimming removed 1 base at V and 1 base at J, with 13 bases between. The chain's CDR3 is CASSQGTGGGNTEAFF. CDR3 in DNA: TGCGCCAGCAGCCAAGGGACGGGAGGGGGGAACACTGAAGCTTTCTTT.

The genes are TRBV5-4 and TRBJ1-3; 8 nucleotides line up with TRBD1. V was clipped by 1 base and J by 5 bases; unmatched bases: 8. Germline lookup yields CDR1 SGHNT and CDR2 YYREEE (reference sequence). The CDR3 is made up of 16 amino acids. CDR3 amino acids: CASSLQTYRGRNTIYF. DNA for the CDR3: TGTGCCAGCAGCTTGCAGACCTACAGGGGGAGAAACACCATATATTTT. Using reference TRBV5-4 and TRBJ1-3 for the parts outside the CDR3, the full variable domain is ETGVTQSPTHLIKTRGQQVTLRCSSQSGHNTVSWYQQALGQGPQFIFQYYREEENGRGNFPPRFSGLQFPNYSSELNVNALELDDSALYLCASSLQTYRGRNTIYFGEGSWLTVV.

The chain joins TRBV6-5 to TRBJ2-7; maybe TRBD2 (6 bases). Per the germline V gene, CDR1 is MNHEY and CDR2 is SVGAGI. The CDR3 runs to 14 residues. Trimming shortened V by 2 bases and J by 0 bases, and 8 bases separated the two germline ends. The CDR3 protein is CASSYVGSSYEQYF. As DNA, the CDR3 is TGTGCCAGCAGTTACGTCGGGAGCTCCTACGAGCAGTACTTC.

About this clone: The junction and the germline gene differ at one end; a read error may be behind it. V usage is TRBV28 and J usage is TRBJ2-1, with D possibly matching TRBD2 (6 bases). The CDR3 runs 12 residues. CDR1 MDHEN and CDR2 SYDVKM come from the germline V gene. Here the CDR3 reads CVSRKSGREQFF. The CDR3 coding sequence is TGTGTCAGCAGGAAAAGCGGGCGTGAGCAGTTCTTC.

This clone was seen once. The chain employs TRBV30 and TRBJ1-1; D may be TRBD1 (5 bases). Deletions cut 2 bases from V and 6 bases from J, with 16 bases between. Germline V lookup: CDR1 GTSNPN, CDR2 SVGIG (reference sequence). This CDR3 is built from 14 residues. CDR3 sequence (DNA): TGTGCCTGGAGTACGGGAAGGGGAGGAGCTGAAGCTTTCTTT. Translation gives CAWSTGRGGAEAFF.

V is TRBV6-2 or TRBV6-3 and J is TRBJ2-7, with TRBD2 matching 8 bases. V was pared by 2 bases and J by 5 bases, with 11 bases of the junction left unmatched. The V gene's germline CDR1 is MNHEY and CDR2 SVGEGT. This CDR3 spans 16 amino acids. The CDR3 DNA sequence: TGTGCCAGCAGTTACCCTGGGGAGCGGGGGTCCCACGAGCAGTACTTC. Amino acids: CASSYPGERGSHEQYF.

This rearrangement joins TRBV27 to TRBJ1-2; TRBD1 might be the D (5 bases). Trimming cost V 6 bases and J 5 bases, with 22 bases left between them. Per the germline V gene, CDR1 is MNHEY and CDR2 is SMNVEV (reference sequence). The CDR3 covers 16 residues. The CDR3 DNA sequence: TGTGCCAGCAGCTTGGATCCCGGGGGATCGGCATATGGCTACACCTTC. Translated, it gives CASSLDPGGSAYGYTF.

The CDR3 coding sequence is TGTGCCAGCAGTTACCGGACACCTGACACTGAAGCTTTCTTT. As protein: CASSYRTPDTEAFF. The J gene is TRBJ1-1, the V gene TRBV6-5; D might be TRBD1 (5 bases). CDR3 length: 14 residues. Trimming pared 2 bases from V and 3 bases from J, leaving 10 bases between. The germline V gene encodes CDR1 MNHEY and CDR2 SVGAGI.

This chain connects TRBV6-5 to TRBJ2-5, with 8 nucleotides matching TRBD1. From germline, CDR1 is MNHEY and CDR2 SVGAGI. The CDR3 is made up of 15 amino acids. Trimming took 2 bases from V and 5 from J; bases not matched to a gene: 7. The CDR3 DNA reads TGTGCCAGCAGTTACGGGGCGGACAGGGCGGAGACCCAGTACTTC. This translates into CASSYGADRAETQYF.

The chain carries TRBV5-1 and TRBJ1-1, with 11 bases that match TRBD1. J gave up 6 bases and V 1 base, and 8 bases lay outside the gene matches. This CDR3 is built from 16 residues. Germline V gene data show CDR1 as SGHRS and CDR2 as YFSETQ. The CDR3 region is CASSLWGQGGEAEAFF. As DNA, the CDR3 is TGCGCCAGCAGCTTGTGGGGACAGGGGGGAGAGGCTGAAGCTTTCTTT.

V gene TRBV30 combines with J gene TRBJ2-1; 10 bases are shared with TRBD1. The germline CDR1 and CDR2 sequences are GTSNPN and SVGIG (reference sequence). The CDR3 is 13 residues long. Trimming cost V 5 bases and J 6 bases; bases outside gene matches: 4. CDR3 in DNA: TGTGCCTGGGCGCGGACAGGGGGCAATGAGCAGTTCTTC. It is translated as CAWARTGGNEQFF.

This sequence joins TRBV30 and TRBJ2-2, with D maybe TRBD1 (5 bases). The V end lost 2 bases, the J end lost 3 bases, and 10 bases lay between the germline ends. Germline loops: CDR1 GTSNPN, CDR2 SVGIG (reference sequence). This CDR3 comprises 14 residues. Written as DNA, the CDR3 is TGTGCCTGGAGTTCCAGGGCGGACACCGGGGAGCTGTTTTTT. Its translation is CAWSSRADTGELFF.

This chain connects TRBV5-4 to TRBJ2-7; a possible D gene is TRBD1 (5 bases). Trimming took off 2 bases at V and 2 bases at J, with 8 bases between the two ends. Per the germline V gene, CDR1 is SGHNT and CDR2 is YYREEE (reference sequence). The CDR3 sequence is 13 residues long. The CDR3 sequence is CASSLLDTYEQYF. In nucleotides, the CDR3 is TGTGCCAGCAGCTTATTGGACACCTACGAGCAGTACTTC.

The gene calls are TRBV2 and TRBJ2-3; D perhaps matches TRBD1 (6 bases). The CDR3 spans 14 residues. Germline CDR1 and CDR2: SNHLY and FYNNEI. V was shortened by 3 bases and J by 6 bases, with 13 bases between the two germline ends. The CDR3, as DNA: TGTGCCAGCAGTGATGGCAGGGGCAGGGATACGCAGTATTTT. Translation gives CASSDGRGRDTQYF.

The chain carries TRBV7-2 and TRBJ1-2, with TRBD1 identical over 7 bases. The trim removed 5 bases at V and 6 bases at J, leaving 12 bases unmatched. Per the germline V gene, CDR1 is SGHTA and CDR2 is FQGNSA. This CDR3 spans 15 amino acids. Here the CDR3 DNA reads TGTGCCAGCAGCCCCAGGCGCGGCAGGGGGAATGGCTACACCTTC. Translation gives CASSPRRGRGNGYTF.

V is TRBV7-2 and J is TRBJ1-1; D possibly corresponds to TRBD1 (6 bases). Trimming took 1 base from V and 1 from J, leaving 10 bases between them. The length of the CDR3 is 15 residues. Germline V gene sequence: CDR1 SGHTA, CDR2 FQGNSA. For the CDR3, the DNA is TGTGCCAGCAGCTTAGGGACAGATGGGAACACTGAAGCTTTCTTT. It yields the protein CASSLGTDGNTEAFF.

The J gene is TRBJ2-3, the V gene TRBV27, with 10 bases identical to TRBD1. The J segment lost 2 bases and the V segment lost 4 bases, leaving 3 bases of the junction unmatched. This CDR3 region has 15 residues. Per germline, CDR1 MNHEY and CDR2 SMNVEV (reference sequence). The CDR3 here is CASSSGTGVTDTQYF. The CDR3 DNA follows: TGTGCCAGCAGTTCTGGGACAGGGGTCACAGATACGCAGTATTTT.

Only one count was recorded for this clone. The chain is built from TRBV7-9 and TRBJ1-2; TRBD1 might be the D (6 bases). Trimming took off 0 bases at V and 4 bases at J, with 12 bases between the two ends. Germline V CDR1 and CDR2: SEHNR, FQNEAQ (reference sequence). This CDR3 is built from 15 residues. The CDR3 sequence is CASSLAGGGTYGYTF. The CDR3 coding sequence is TGTGCCAGCAGCTTAGCTGGTGGGGGCACCTATGGCTACACCTTC.

The gene calls are TRBV10-3 and TRBJ2-1; TRBD2 matches 7 bases. The CDR3 covers 14 residues. J was trimmed by 9 bases and V by 4 bases; bases with no gene match: 9. Germline V gene sequence: CDR1 ENHRY, CDR2 SYGVKD. The CDR3 DNA is TGTGCCATCAGTGGCGCGGGAGAAGCAGGTGAGCAGTTCTTC. It translates to CAISGAGEAGEQFF.

This chain connects TRBV27 to TRBJ2-3, with D perhaps matching TRBD1 (6 bases). The CDR3 runs to 14 residues. Germline CDR1 and CDR2: MNHEY and SMNVEV (reference sequence). V was trimmed by 4 bases and J by 4 bases, leaving 12 bases between them. The CDR3 sequence: CASSSQGFADTQYF. CDR3 bases: TGTGCCAGCAGTTCCCAGGGGTTCGCAGATACGCAGTATTTT.

This chain links TRBV7-9 with TRBJ1-2; D gene ambiguous. Germline CDR1 SEHNR, CDR2 FQNEAQ (reference sequence). The CDR3 is 12 residues long. Trimming removed 5 bases at V and 5 bases at J, with 9 bases between. Here the CDR3 reads CASSLTEYGYTF. The CDR3 DNA reads TGTGCCAGCAGCCTAACAGAATATGGCTACACCTTC.

The chain carries TRBV2 and TRBJ2-2; TRBD2 aligns across 10 bases. V gave up 6 bases and J gave up 4 bases; unmatched junction bases: 14. CDR1 is SNHLY and CDR2 is FYNNEI in the germline V gene. The CDR3 contains 18 residues. DNA of the CDR3: TGTGCCAGCAGGCGAACTAGCGGGGTGCCCCGGGGCACCGGGGAGCTGTTTTTT. Its protein product is CASRRTSGVPRGTGELFF.

This sequence joins TRBV2 and TRBJ2-1; TRBD2 might be the D (6 bases). The germline CDR1 and CDR2 sequences are SNHLY and FYNNEI. Trimming took off 6 bases at V and 2 bases at J, with 8 bases between the two ends. The CDR3 totals 13 residues. The CDR3 here is CASREGPYNEQFF. CDR3 in DNA: TGTGCCAGCAGGGAGGGACCCTACAATGAGCAGTTCTTC.